The 2 T cell receptor beta chains given below trace back to one sample, sequenced in a study of control samples from healthy donors and cancer patients. Sequenced by immunoSEQ multiplex PCR; TCRdb stores in-frame clones only, minus some. Of roughly 100,000 clones detected, about 83% appear once; the ten largest clones hold 13%. Sequencing was performed on blood. These receptors were collected from a woman between 50 and 59 years old in good health.

This clone has only one observation. This chain connects TRBV6-6 to TRBJ2-1, with D maybe TRBD1 (5 bases). Trimming left V 2 bases short and J 8 bases short, with 7 bases between. The V gene's germline CDR1 is MNHNY and CDR2 SVGAGI (reference sequence). This CDR3 spans 12 amino acids. DNA of the CDR3: TGTGCCAGCAGTTACAGGGGCCATGAGCAGTTCTTC. Its translation is CASSYRGHEQFF.

V is TRBV19 and J is TRBJ1-3; D unclear. Per the germline V gene, CDR1 is LNHDA and CDR2 is SQIVND (reference sequence). The V end lost 2 bases, the J end lost 0 bases, and 11 bases lay between the germline ends. This CDR3 spans 16 amino acids. CDR3 sequence reads: CASSIRPQSSGNTIYF. As DNA, the CDR3 is TGTGCCAGTAGTATAAGACCGCAGAGCTCTGGAAACACCATATATTTT.